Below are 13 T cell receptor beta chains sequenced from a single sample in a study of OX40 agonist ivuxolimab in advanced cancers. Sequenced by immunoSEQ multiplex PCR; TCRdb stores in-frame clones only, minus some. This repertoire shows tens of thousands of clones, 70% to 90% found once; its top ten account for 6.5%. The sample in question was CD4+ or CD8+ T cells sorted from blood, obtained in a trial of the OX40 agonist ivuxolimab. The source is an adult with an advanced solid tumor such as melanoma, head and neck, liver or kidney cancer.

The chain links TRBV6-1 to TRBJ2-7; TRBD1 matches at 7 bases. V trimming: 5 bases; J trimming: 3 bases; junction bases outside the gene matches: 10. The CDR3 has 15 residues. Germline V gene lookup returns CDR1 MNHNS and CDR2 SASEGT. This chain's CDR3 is CASSKIRDSYYEQYF. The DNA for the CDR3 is TGTGCCAGCAGTAAAATACGGGACAGTTACTACGAGCAGTACTTC.

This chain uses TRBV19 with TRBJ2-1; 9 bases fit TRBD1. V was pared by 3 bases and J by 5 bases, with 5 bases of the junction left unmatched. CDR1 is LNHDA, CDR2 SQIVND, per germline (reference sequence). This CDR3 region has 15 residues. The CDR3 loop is CASSITGGNDNEQFF. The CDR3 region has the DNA TGTGCCAGTAGTATCACAGGGGGCAACGACAATGAGCAGTTCTTC.

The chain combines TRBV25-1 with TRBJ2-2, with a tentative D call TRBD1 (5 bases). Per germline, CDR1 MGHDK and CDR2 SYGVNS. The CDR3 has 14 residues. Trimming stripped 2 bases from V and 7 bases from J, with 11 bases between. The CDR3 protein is CASSEMGRGGELFF. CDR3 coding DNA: TGTGCCAGCAGTGAAATGGGGCGTGGCGGGGAGCTGTTTTTT.

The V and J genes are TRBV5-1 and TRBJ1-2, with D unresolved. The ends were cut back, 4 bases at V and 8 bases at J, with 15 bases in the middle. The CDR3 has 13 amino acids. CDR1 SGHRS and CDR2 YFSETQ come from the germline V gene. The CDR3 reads CASSQTEAHGYTF. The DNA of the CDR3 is TGCGCCAGCAGCCAGACGGAGGCGCACGGCTACACCTTC.

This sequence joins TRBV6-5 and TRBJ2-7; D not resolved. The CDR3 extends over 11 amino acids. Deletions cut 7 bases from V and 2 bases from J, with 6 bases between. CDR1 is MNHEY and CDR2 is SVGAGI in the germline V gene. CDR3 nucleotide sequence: TGTGCCAGCACAGGAACCTACGAGCAGTACTTC. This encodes CASTGTYEQYF.

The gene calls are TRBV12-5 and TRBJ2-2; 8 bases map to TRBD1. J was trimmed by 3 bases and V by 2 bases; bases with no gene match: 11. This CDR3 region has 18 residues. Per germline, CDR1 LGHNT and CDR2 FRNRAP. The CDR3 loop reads CASGLLLSQGAHTGELFF. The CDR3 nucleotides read TGTGCTAGTGGTTTGTTGCTTTCCCAGGGGGCGCACACCGGGGAGCTGTTTTTT.

CDR3 amino acids: CASSSSWNEQFF. The CDR3 coding sequence is TGTGCCAGCAGCTCCAGTTGGAATGAGCAGTTCTTC. The V gene is TRBV7-2, the J gene TRBJ2-1, with D unclear. This CDR3 contains 12 residues. V lost 4 bases, J lost 7 bases, and 8 bases lay in between. The germline V gene has CDR1 SGHTA and CDR2 FQGNSA.

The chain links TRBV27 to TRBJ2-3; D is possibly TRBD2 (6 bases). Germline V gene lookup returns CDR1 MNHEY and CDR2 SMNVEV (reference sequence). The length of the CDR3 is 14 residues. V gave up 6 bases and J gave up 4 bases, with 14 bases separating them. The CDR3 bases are TGTGCCAGCAGCCTATGGGGACTGCCAGATACGCAGTATTTT. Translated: CASSLWGLPDTQYF.

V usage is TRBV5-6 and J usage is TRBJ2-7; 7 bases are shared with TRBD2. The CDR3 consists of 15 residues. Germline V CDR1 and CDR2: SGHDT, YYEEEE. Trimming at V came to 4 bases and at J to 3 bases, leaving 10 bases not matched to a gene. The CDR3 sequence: CASSPLGGGHYEQYF. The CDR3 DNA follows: TGTGCCAGCAGCCCCCTCGGGGGAGGGCACTACGAGCAGTACTTC.

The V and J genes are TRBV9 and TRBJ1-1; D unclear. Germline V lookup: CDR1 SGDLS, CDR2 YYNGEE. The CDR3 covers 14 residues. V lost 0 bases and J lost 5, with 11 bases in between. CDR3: CASSVAVSGTEAFF. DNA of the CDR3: TGTGCCAGCAGCGTAGCGGTTTCGGGAACTGAAGCTTTCTTT. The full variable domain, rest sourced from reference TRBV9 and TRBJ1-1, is DSGVTQTPKHLITATGQRVTLRCSPRSGDLSVYWYQQSLDQGLQFLIQYYNGEERAKGNILERFSAQQFPDLHSELNLSSLELGDSALYFCASSVAVSGTEAFFGQGTRLTVV.

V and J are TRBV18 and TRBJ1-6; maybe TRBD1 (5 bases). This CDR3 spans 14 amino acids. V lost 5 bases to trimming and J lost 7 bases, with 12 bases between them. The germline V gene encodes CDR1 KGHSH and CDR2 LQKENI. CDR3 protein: CASSAGTENSPLHF. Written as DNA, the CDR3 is TGTGCCAGCTCAGCCGGGACGGAAAATTCACCCCTCCACTTT. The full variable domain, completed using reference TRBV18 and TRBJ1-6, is NAGVMQNPRHLVRRRGQEARLRCSPMKGHSHVYWYRQLPEEGLKFMVYLQKENIIDESGMPKERFSAEFPKEGPSILRIQQVVRGDSAAYFCASSAGTENSPLHFGNGTRLTVT.

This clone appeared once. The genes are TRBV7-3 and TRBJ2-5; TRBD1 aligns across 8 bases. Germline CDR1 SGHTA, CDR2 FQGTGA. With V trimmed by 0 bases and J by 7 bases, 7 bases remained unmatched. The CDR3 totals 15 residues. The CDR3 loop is CASSLTTGDLGTQYF. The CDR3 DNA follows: TGTGCCAGCAGCTTAACGACAGGGGATTTGGGGACCCAGTACTTC. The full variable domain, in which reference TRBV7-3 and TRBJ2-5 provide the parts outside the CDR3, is GAGVSQTPSNKVTEKGKYVELRCDPISGHTALYWYRQSLGQGPEFLIYFQGTGAADDSGLPNDRFFAVRPEGSVSTLKIQRTERGDSAVYLCASSLTTGDLGTQYFGPGTRLLVL.

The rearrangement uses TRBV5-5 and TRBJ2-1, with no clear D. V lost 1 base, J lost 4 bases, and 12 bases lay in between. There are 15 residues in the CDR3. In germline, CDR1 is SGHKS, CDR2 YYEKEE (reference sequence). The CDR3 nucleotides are TGTGCCAGCAGCTTGATGACCATCCTGTACAATGAGCAGTTCTTC. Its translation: CASSLMTILYNEQFF.